A selection of T cell receptor beta chains follows, all from one sample in a study of T-cell memory formation after mild COVID-19. One entry per CDR3 protein results from TCRdb running MiXCR on the 5' RACE reads. The repertoire has roughly 350,000 distinct CDR3 sequences, roughly an eighth of them found once; the top ten carry about 20%. The sample was PBMCs or a T cell subset sorted from them (not recorded which). The receptors originated from a man between 18 and 29 years old who had mild COVID-19 (a few samples of this study predate the infection). Cell type and time point are not known. CDR3s include the opening cysteine and the closing phenylalanine or tryptophan. A D gene is named only where the DNA matches it firmly. Clone size appears in some rows only: once, few, many, or a class for an expanded clone.

clone_size	d_call	v_call	j_call	cdr3_aa	cdr3_nt
few	TRBD1	TRBV6-1	TRBJ2-5	CASTLRAGGSETQYF	TGTGCCAGCACGCTCCGGGCAGGGGGCAGTGAGACCCAGTACTTC
few	TRBD1	TRBV4-1	TRBJ1-4	CASSQATPGQGFEKLFF	TGCGCCAGCAGCCAAGCCACCCCGGGACAGGGGTTCGAAAAACTGTTTTTT
few	-	TRBV5-1	TRBJ1-1	CASSLGRTDTEAFF	TGCGCCAGCAGCTTGGGGCGGACGGACACTGAAGCTTTCTTT
-	TRBD1	TRBV7-2	TRBJ1-6	CASSYQSGQGSSPLHF	TGTGCCAGCAGCTATCAATCGGGACAGGGAAGTTCACCCCTCCACTTT
few	-	TRBV5-1	TRBJ2-3	CASSLTTLSTDTQYF	TGCGCCAGCAGCTTGACGACACTTAGCACAGATACGCAGTATTTT
-	-	TRBV5-1	TRBJ1-4	CASSLGPPRATNEKLFF	TGCGCCAGCAGCTTGGGACCCCCCAGGGCAACTAATGAAAAACTGTTTTTT
many	-	TRBV7-9	TRBJ2-7	CASSPRQESHEQYF	TGTGCCAGCAGCCCCCGACAGGAATCCCACGAGCAGTACTTC
-	TRBD2	TRBV6-4	TRBJ2-1	CASSVASGGAHEQFF	TGTGCCAGCAGTGTGGCTAGCGGGGGGGCCCATGAGCAGTTCTTC
many	TRBD1	TRBV7-6	TRBJ2-2	CASSQRGTGGITGELFF	TGTGCCAGCAGCCAAAGAGGGACAGGGGGCATCACCGGGGAGCTGTTTTTT
few	-	TRBV5-1	TRBJ2-7	CASSLNEYEQYF	TGCGCCAGCAGCCTTAACGAATACGAGCAGTACTTC
few	-	TRBV9	TRBJ2-1	CASSVGPRGANEQFF	TGTGCCAGCAGCGTCGGGCCTCGGGGGGCCAATGAGCAGTTCTTC
many	-	TRBV5-1	TRBJ2-3	CASSLALRTVSTPDTQYF	TGCGCCAGCAGCTTGGCCCTACGGACAGTCTCCACCCCAGATACGCAGTATTTT
-	-	TRBV29-1	TRBJ1-2	CSVGVWGALDGYTF	TGCAGCGTCGGAGTGTGGGGGGCACTGGATGGCTACACCTTC
-	-	TRBV6-5	TRBJ2-1	CASSYSAFSSYNEQFF	TGTGCCAGCAGTTACTCGGCGTTTAGCTCCTACAATGAGCAGTTCTTC
few	-	TRBV12-3/TRBV12-4	TRBJ1-2	CASSFRVGTNYGYTF	TGTGCCAGCAGTTTCCGAGTCGGGACTAACTATGGCTACACCTTC
few	-	TRBV9	TRBJ1-2	CASSVGAAQDGYGYTF	TGTGCCAGCAGCGTAGGGGCCGCCCAGGACGGCTATGGCTACACCTTC
few	-	TRBV6-1	TRBJ1-2	CASTDYGYTF	TGTGCCAGCACGGACTATGGCTACACCTTC
few	-	TRBV12-3/TRBV12-4	TRBJ2-3	CASSPEGWQSTDTQYF	TGTGCCAGCAGCCCTGAGGGCTGGCAGAGCACAGATACGCAGTATTTT
few	-	TRBV6-2/TRBV6-3	TRBJ2-1	CASSSLRSYNEQFF	TGTGCCAGCAGTTCGCTCCGCTCCTACAATGAGCAGTTCTTC
-	-	TRBV5-1	TRBJ1-2	CASSLEWDTLGYTF	TGCGCCAGCAGCTTGGAGTGGGACACGCTCGGCTACACCTTC
few	TRBD2	TRBV7-2	TRBJ2-3	CASSFGPSGEDTQYF	TGTGCCAGCAGCTTTGGGCCCAGCGGGGAGGATACGCAGTATTTT
-	-	TRBV12-3/TRBV12-4	TRBJ2-5	CASSSLRGLRETQYF	TGTGCCAGCAGTTCGTTGCGGGGTCTTCGAGAGACCCAGTACTTC